One sample yielded the 11 T cell receptor beta chains listed below, sequenced in a study of cytomegalovirus exposure and HLA in healthy donors. PCR used 60 Vbeta primers and 13 Jbeta primers. Generated by immunoSEQ multiplex PCR, the TCRdb table keeps only in-frame clones and is missing some. The sample lists 180,000 or so clones; roughly 87% were seen once. Sequenced: PBMCs. The receptors stem from a man in his forties in good health and CMV-seronegative.

The chain is built from TRBV28 and TRBJ1-5; D is possibly TRBD1 (6 bases). Germline lookup yields CDR1 MDHEN and CDR2 SYDVKM. Trimming took 3 bases from V and 0 from J, leaving 9 bases between them. This CDR3 has 15 amino acids. CDR3 sequence (DNA): TGTGCCAGCAGTTTGGACAGCCTTAGCAATCAGCCCCAGCATTTT. It specifies CASSLDSLSNQPQHF.

V gene TRBV29-1 combines with J gene TRBJ2-1, with 11 bases lining up with TRBD2. CDR1 and CDR2 from the germline V gene are SQVTM and ANQGSEA. V shed 4 bases and J 7 bases; nucleotides not matched to a gene: 9. The CDR3 spans 15 residues. CDR3 DNA: TGCAGCGTTGGAGTAGCGGGGGGGCCTAAGAATGAGCAGTTCTTC. Its translation: CSVGVAGGPKNEQFF.

This clone was seen only once. V and J are TRBV4-3 and TRBJ2-7, with TRBD1 matching over 10 bases. Trimming cost V 4 bases and J 4 bases; bases outside gene matches: 7. Germline V gene lookup returns CDR1 LGHNA and CDR2 YSLEER. CDR3 length equals 15 residues. The CDR3 DNA reads as TGCGCCAGCAGCCCCGGGACAGGGGCGCGTTACGAGCAGTACTTC. Translation gives CASSPGTGARYEQYF.

The J gene is TRBJ1-4, the V gene TRBV7-8; the match to TRBD1 covers 9 bases. CDR1 is SGHVS and CDR2 is FQNEAQ in the germline V gene. The J segment lost 8 bases and the V segment lost 5 bases, leaving 9 bases of the junction unmatched. This CDR3 is 15 amino acids long. CDR3 coding DNA: TGTGCCAGCAGCGGCAGGGACAGGGTTTCCGAAAAACTGTTTTTT. Residues: CASSGRDRVSEKLFF.

The rearrangement joins TRBV6-1 to TRBJ1-1; a possible D gene is TRBD1 (6 bases). CDR3 length: 12 residues. V lost 7 bases and J lost 5, with 11 bases in between. The germline CDR1 and CDR2 sequences are MNHNS and SASEGT. The DNA for the CDR3 is TGTGCCAGCATCAGGGGAGGGACTGAAGCTTTCTTT. Its protein is CASIRGGTEAFF.

V gene TRBV11-3 combines with J gene TRBJ2-2; 8 positions agree with TRBD1. Germline CDR1 reads SGHNT; CDR2 reads YENEEA. There are 16 residues in the CDR3. The V and J ends lost 5 bases and 1 base, in that order; junction bases with no gene match: 6. The CDR3 coding sequence is TGTGCCAGCAGCCGTATGGGACAGGTGAACACCGGGGAGCTGTTTTTT. Translated: CASSRMGQVNTGELFF.

This sequence joins TRBV7-9 and TRBJ2-7; D unclear. The CDR3 sequence is 16 residues long. Germline V CDR1 and CDR2: SEHNR, FQNEAQ (reference sequence). The V gene lost 1 base and the J gene lost 2 bases, with 15 bases spanning the gap. This chain's CDR3 is CASSLDIQSYPYEQYF. The CDR3 nucleotides are TGTGCCAGCAGCTTAGACATACAGAGCTATCCCTACGAGCAGTACTTC. The whole variable domain, remainder taken from reference TRBV7-9 and TRBJ2-7, is DTGVSQNPRHKITKRGQNVTFRCDPISEHNRLYWYRQTLGQGPEFLTYFQNEAQLEKSRLLSDRFSAERPKGSFSTLEIQRTEQGDSAMYLCASSLDIQSYPYEQYFGPGTRLTVT.

The chain uses TRBV13 and TRBJ1-6; D call uncertain. The CDR3 consists of 11 residues. The V gene's germline CDR1 is PRHDT and CDR2 FYEKMQ (reference sequence). Trimming took off 2 bases at V and 13 bases at J, with 6 bases between the two ends. The CDR3 spells CASSLSGPLHF. DNA for the CDR3: TGTGCCAGCAGCTTATCGGGTCCCCTCCACTTT.

The chain is built from TRBV4-2 and TRBJ2-3, with D perhaps TRBD2 (6 bases). Looked up from germline, CDR1 is LGHNA and CDR2 is YNFKEQ. The CDR3 covers 17 residues. Trimming cost V 4 bases and J 0 bases, with 17 bases left between them. The CDR3 here is CASSPRLGVTSTDTQYF. Written as DNA, the CDR3 is TGTGCCAGCAGCCCCCGACTAGGAGTAACTAGCACAGATACGCAGTATTTT.

The chain is built from TRBV14 and TRBJ2-2; perhaps TRBD1 as D (7 bases). This CDR3 has 13 residues. Germline V gives CDR1 SGHDN, CDR2 FVKESK. The V end was cut by 4 bases, the J end by 6 bases, with 9 bases between. The CDR3 sequence: CASSPRGAGELFF. In DNA, the CDR3 is TGTGCCAGCAGCCCCAGGGGGGCCGGGGAGCTGTTTTTT.

CDR3 loop: CASSLDSGRANEQFF. The CDR3 DNA reads TGTGCCAGCAGCTTGGATAGCGGGAGGGCCAATGAGCAGTTCTTC. The rearrangement uses TRBV5-4 and TRBJ2-1, with 11 bases matching TRBD2. J gave up 6 bases and V 0 bases, and 2 bases lay outside the gene matches. The CDR3 sequence is 15 residues long. Germline lookup yields CDR1 SGHNT and CDR2 YYREEE (reference sequence). Filled out from reference TRBV5-4 and TRBJ2-1, the complete variable domain reads ETGVTQSPTHLIKTRGQQVTLRCSSQSGHNTVSWYQQALGQGPQFIFQYYREEENGRGNFPPRFSGLQFPNYSSELNVNALELDDSALYLCASSLDSGRANEQFFGPGTRLTVL.